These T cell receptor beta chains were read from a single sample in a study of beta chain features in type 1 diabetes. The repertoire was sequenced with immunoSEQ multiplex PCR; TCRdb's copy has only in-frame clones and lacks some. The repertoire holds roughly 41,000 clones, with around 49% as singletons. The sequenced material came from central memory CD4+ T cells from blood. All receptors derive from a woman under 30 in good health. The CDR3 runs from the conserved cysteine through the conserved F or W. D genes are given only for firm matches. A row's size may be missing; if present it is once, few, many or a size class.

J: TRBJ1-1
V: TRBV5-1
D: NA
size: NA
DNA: TGCGCCAGCAGCTTGGACAGGGCGGCTGAAGCTTTCTTT
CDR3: CASSLDRAAEAFF

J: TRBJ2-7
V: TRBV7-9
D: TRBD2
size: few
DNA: TGTGCCAGCAGCCCTGGCGGGGGAGGTTGGGACGAGCAGTACTTC
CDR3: CASSPGGGGWDEQYF

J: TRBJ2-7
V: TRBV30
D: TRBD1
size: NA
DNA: TGTGCCTTCCGGGACAGGGGTCCCTACGAGCAGTACTTC
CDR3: CAFRDRGPYEQYF

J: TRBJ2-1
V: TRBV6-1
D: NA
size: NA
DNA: TGTGCCAGCAGTGGGGACTTCCTGATCGAATACCCGCCGGGAAAGCAGTTCTTC
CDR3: CASSGDFLIEYPPGKQFF

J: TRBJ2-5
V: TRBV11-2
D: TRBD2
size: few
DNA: TGTGCCAGCAGCTTAGATACAAATAGCGGGGGCCAAGAGACCCAGTACTTC
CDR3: CASSLDTNSGGQETQYF

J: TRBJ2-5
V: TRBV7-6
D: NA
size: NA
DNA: TGTGCCAGCAGCCCGCTAGGGGGGGGCATAGAGACCCAGTACTTC
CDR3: CASSPLGGGIETQYF

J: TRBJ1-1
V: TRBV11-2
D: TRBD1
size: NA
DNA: TGTGCCAGCAGCAGACAGGGGAGGACTGAAGCTTTCTTT
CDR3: CASSRQGRTEAFF

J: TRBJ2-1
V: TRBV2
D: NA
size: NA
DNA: TGTGCCAGCAGTGGACAAGGTGGCAATGAGCAGTTCTTC
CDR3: CASSGQGGNEQFF

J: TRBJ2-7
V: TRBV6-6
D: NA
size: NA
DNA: TGTGCCAGCAGCAGGGTCGACGAGCAGTACTTC
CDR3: CASSRVDEQYF

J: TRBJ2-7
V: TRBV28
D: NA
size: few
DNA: TGTGCCAGCAGTCCCATCCGACAGTTCTACGAGCAGTACTTC
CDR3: CASSPIRQFYEQYF

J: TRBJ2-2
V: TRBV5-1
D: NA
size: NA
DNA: TGCGCCAGCAGCCCCCAGGGGGGAAGAACCGGGGAGCTGTTTTTT
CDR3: CASSPQGGRTGELFF

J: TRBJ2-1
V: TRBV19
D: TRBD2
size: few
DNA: TGTGCCAGTAGTTTTAGCGGGGTAAGCTCCTACAATGAGCAGTTCTTC
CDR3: CASSFSGVSSYNEQFF

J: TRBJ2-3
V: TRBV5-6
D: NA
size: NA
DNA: TGTGCCAGCAGCTTCGGCCCGGCGGCAGTCACAGATACGCAGTATTTT
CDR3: CASSFGPAAVTDTQYF

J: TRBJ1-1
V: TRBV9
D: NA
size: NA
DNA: TGTGCCAGCAGCTCCACGGGACACCGGAACACTGAAGCTTTCTTT
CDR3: CASSSTGHRNTEAFF

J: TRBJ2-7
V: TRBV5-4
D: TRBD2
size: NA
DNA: TGTGCCAGCAGCCGGGGGGCTAGCGGGGGGGCCTACGAGCAGTACTTC
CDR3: CASSRGASGGAYEQYF

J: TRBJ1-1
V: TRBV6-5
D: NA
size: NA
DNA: TGTGCCAGCACCCAGACTCGGGGAGCTGAAGCTTTCTTT
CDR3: CASTQTRGAEAFF

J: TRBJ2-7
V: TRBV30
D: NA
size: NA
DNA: TGTGCTGTAGCGGCCCCCTTGGAGCAGTACTTC
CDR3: CAVAAPLEQYF

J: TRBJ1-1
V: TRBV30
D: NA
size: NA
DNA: TGTGCCTGGAGTGTACTTCACACTGAAGCTTTCTTT
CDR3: CAWSVLHTEAFF

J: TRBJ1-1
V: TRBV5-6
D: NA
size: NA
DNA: TGTGCCAGCAGCCCCCCGGCAAGCCAGGGATTCCCCTCGAACACTGAAGCTTTCTTT
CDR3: CASSPPASQGFPSNTEAFF

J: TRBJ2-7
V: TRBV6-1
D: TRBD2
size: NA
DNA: TGTGCCAGCATCCAGCGGGGCGGCTACGAGCAGTACTTC
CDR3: CASIQRGGYEQYF

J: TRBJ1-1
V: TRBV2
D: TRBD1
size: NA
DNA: TGTGCCAGCATGGGGACAGGCACTGAAGCTTTCTTT
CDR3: CASMGTGTEAFF

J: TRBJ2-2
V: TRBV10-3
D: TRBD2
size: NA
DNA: TGTGCCGTCAGCGGGATCAACACCGGGGAGCTGTTTTTT
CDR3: CAVSGINTGELFF

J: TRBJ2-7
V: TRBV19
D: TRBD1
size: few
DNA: TGTGCCAGTAGTCCTAGGACAGGGGGTTCCACCTTC
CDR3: CASSPRTGGSTF

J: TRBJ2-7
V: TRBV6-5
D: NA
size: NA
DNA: TGTGCCAGCAGTTACGGGGCAGACACGCGCGAGCAGTACTTC
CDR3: CASSYGADTREQYF

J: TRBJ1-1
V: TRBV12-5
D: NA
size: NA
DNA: TGTGCTAGTGGTTTGGTACGTTCCTTCCGGGACACTGAAGCTTTCTTT
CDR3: CASGLVRSFRDTEAFF

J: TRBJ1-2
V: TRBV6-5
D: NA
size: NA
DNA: TGTGCCAGCAGGGACAGTGGAACGGAAGGCTACACCTTC
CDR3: CASRDSGTEGYTF

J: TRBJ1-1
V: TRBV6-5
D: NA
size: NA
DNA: TGTGCCAGCGGGTCCGGGACACACGGACGAACTGAAGCTTTCTTT
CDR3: CASGSGTHGRTEAFF

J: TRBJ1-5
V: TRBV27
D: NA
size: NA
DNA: TGTGCCAGCAGTTTAGCGGGATCTGGAGTTCAGCCCCAGCATTTT
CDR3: CASSLAGSGVQPQHF

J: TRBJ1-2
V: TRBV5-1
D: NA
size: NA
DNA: TGCGCCAGCAGCTTGGACTTATTATCATCTGCGGGCTACACCTTC
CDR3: CASSLDLLSSAGYTF

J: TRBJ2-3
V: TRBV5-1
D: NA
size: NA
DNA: TGCGCCAGCAGCTTGGACTCCACAGATACGCAGTATTTT
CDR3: CASSLDSTDTQYF

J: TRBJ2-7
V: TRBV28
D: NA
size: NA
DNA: TGTGCCAGCAGTTTAGGGGCCTCCTACGAGCAGTACTTC
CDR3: CASSLGASYEQYF

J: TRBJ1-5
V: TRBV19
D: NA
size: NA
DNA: TGTGCCAGTAGTATTGGACAGCCCAATCAGCCCCAGCATTTT
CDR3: CASSIGQPNQPQHF

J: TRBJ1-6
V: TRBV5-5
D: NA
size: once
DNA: TGTGCCACCGGTCGGGAACTTACACGGGATTCACCCCTCCACTTT
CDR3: CATGRELTRDSPLHF

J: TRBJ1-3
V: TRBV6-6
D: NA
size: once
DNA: TGTGCCAGCACCCCTGGGGCTTCGAGTGGAAACACCATATATTTT
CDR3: CASTPGASSGNTIYF

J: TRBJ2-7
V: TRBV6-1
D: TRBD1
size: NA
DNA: TGTGCCAGCAGGGGAACAGGGGACTACGAGCAGTACTTC
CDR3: CASRGTGDYEQYF

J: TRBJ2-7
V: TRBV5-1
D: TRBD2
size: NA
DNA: TGCGCCAGCAGCTTGGCCGTCGGGACTAGCGGGATCTACGAGCAGTACTTC
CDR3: CASSLAVGTSGIYEQYF

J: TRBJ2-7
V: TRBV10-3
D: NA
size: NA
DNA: TGTGCCATCAGTCCGAATGACGGGAGTTACGAGCAGTACTTC
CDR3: CAISPNDGSYEQYF

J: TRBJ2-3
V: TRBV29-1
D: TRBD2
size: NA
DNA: TGCAGCGTTCCTAGCGGGGGAAACACAGATACGCAGTATTTT
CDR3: CSVPSGGNTDTQYF

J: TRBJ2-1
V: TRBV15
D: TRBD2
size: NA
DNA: TGTGCCACCAGCAAACTAGCGGGAGGTCTCAATGAGCAGTTCTTC
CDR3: CATSKLAGGLNEQFF

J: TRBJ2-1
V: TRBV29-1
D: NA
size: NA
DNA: TGCAGCGTTAAGTCCTCCCGGGCTCGGGGCAATGAGCAGTTCTTC
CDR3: CSVKSSRARGNEQFF

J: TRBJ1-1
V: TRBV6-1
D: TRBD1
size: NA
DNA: TGTGCCAACAGGTACAGGGGTAACACTGAAGCTTTCTTT
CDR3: CANRYRGNTEAFF

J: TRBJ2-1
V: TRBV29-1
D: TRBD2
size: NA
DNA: TGCAGCCAAGGGGGGGGACTAGGAGCTAGTGAGCAGTTCTTC
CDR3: CSQGGGLGASEQFF

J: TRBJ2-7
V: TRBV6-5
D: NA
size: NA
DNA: TGTGCCAGCAGTTACCCAGTCGGCGGGGTTAACTACGAGCAGTACTTC
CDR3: CASSYPVGGVNYEQYF